The rows below give T cell receptor beta chains drawn from one sample of a study of shared clonotypes between healthy human individuals. Assay: immunoSEQ multiplex PCR; the TCRdb copy retains only in-frame clones and omits some. The repertoire holds a few million clones, with 85% to 95% as singletons. Sequencing was done on a sample of naive CD4+ T cells sorted from blood. Every receptor here comes from a man between 18 and 29 years old in good health. CDR3s include the opening cysteine and the closing phenylalanine or tryptophan. The D gene is left open where the match is weak. The size of a clone is reported for some rows only, either as once, few or many, or as a class for expanded clones.

d_call: TRBD2
clone_size: NA
v_call: TRBV25-1
cdr3_length: 15
j_call: TRBJ2-3
cdr3_nt: TGTGCCAGCAGTACCATAGGACTAGATACAGATACGCAGTATTTT
cdr3_aa: CASSTIGLDTDTQYF

d_call: NA
clone_size: NA
v_call: TRBV2
cdr3_length: 13
j_call: TRBJ1-4
cdr3_nt: TGTGCCAGCAGTGAAGCGCGCCAGGGAAAACTGTTTTTT
cdr3_aa: CASSEARQGKLFF

d_call: TRBD1
clone_size: NA
v_call: TRBV7-2
cdr3_length: 16
j_call: TRBJ1-2
cdr3_nt: TGTGCCAGCAGCTTAGGGCCCGGGACAGACTTCTATGGCTACACCTTC
cdr3_aa: CASSLGPGTDFYGYTF

d_call: NA
clone_size: NA
v_call: TRBV23-1
cdr3_length: 20
j_call: TRBJ2-2
cdr3_nt: TGCGCCAGCAGTCAATTCATCGACGGGATAGGGCCCCCGAACACCGGGGAGCTGTTTTTT
cdr3_aa: CASSQFIDGIGPPNTGELFF

d_call: NA
clone_size: NA
v_call: TRBV9
cdr3_length: 16
j_call: TRBJ2-1
cdr3_nt: TGTGCCAGCAGCGTAGTACTAGCTAGCTCCTACAATGAGCAGTTCTTC
cdr3_aa: CASSVVLASSYNEQFF

d_call: NA
clone_size: once
v_call: TRBV2
cdr3_length: 15
j_call: TRBJ1-3
cdr3_nt: TGTGCCAGCAGTGAACTGCAGATCTTTGGAAACACCATATATTTT
cdr3_aa: CASSELQIFGNTIYF

d_call: TRBD2
clone_size: NA
v_call: TRBV30
cdr3_length: 15
j_call: TRBJ2-3
cdr3_nt: TGTGCCTGGAGTGTTCTAGCGGGGCTCACAGATACGCAGTATTTT
cdr3_aa: CAWSVLAGLTDTQYF

d_call: TRBD1
clone_size: NA
v_call: TRBV6-1
cdr3_length: 15
j_call: TRBJ2-3
cdr3_nt: TGTGCCAGCAGACGGGGGGGACAGGGGACAGATACGCAGTATTTT
cdr3_aa: CASRRGGQGTDTQYF

d_call: NA
clone_size: NA
v_call: TRBV9
cdr3_length: 15
j_call: TRBJ1-1
cdr3_nt: TGTGCCAGCAGCGCTGGAGGAAGGAGGGACACTGAAGCTTTCTTT
cdr3_aa: CASSAGGRRDTEAFF

d_call: NA
clone_size: NA
v_call: TRBV19
cdr3_length: 13
j_call: TRBJ2-2
cdr3_nt: TGTGCCAGTAGTCCGCAAAGTACAGGGGAGCTGTTTTTT
cdr3_aa: CASSPQSTGELFF

d_call: NA
clone_size: NA
v_call: TRBV27
cdr3_length: 14
j_call: TRBJ1-2
cdr3_nt: TGTGCCAGCAGCACCTTGACACCGAACTATGGCTACACCTTC
cdr3_aa: CASSTLTPNYGYTF

d_call: NA
clone_size: NA
v_call: TRBV28
cdr3_length: 13
j_call: TRBJ1-2
cdr3_nt: TGTGCCAGCAGTTTAAGAGGGGTTCATGGCTACACCTTC
cdr3_aa: CASSLRGVHGYTF

d_call: TRBD1
clone_size: NA
v_call: TRBV5-6
cdr3_length: 15
j_call: TRBJ2-5
cdr3_nt: TGTGCCAGCAACGGGGACAGGGGGCGCGGAGAGACCCAGTACTTC
cdr3_aa: CASNGDRGRGETQYF

d_call: TRBD1
clone_size: NA
v_call: TRBV5-1
cdr3_length: 15
j_call: TRBJ1-2
cdr3_nt: TGCGCCAGCAGGGATGGACAGGGGGCTTCATATGGCTACACCTTC
cdr3_aa: CASRDGQGASYGYTF

d_call: TRBD1
clone_size: NA
v_call: TRBV6-5
cdr3_length: 14
j_call: TRBJ1-4
cdr3_nt: TGTGCCAGCAGCTTAACAGGGGGCGATGAAAAACTGTTTTTT
cdr3_aa: CASSLTGGDEKLFF

d_call: TRBD1
clone_size: NA
v_call: TRBV19
cdr3_length: 16
j_call: TRBJ1-5
cdr3_nt: TGTGCCAGTAGTCTTCGACAGGGGGCATTGAGTCAGCCCCAGCATTTT
cdr3_aa: CASSLRQGALSQPQHF

d_call: NA
clone_size: NA
v_call: TRBV7-9
cdr3_length: 15
j_call: TRBJ2-2
cdr3_nt: TGTGCCAGCAGCTTAGTGATAGCCCACACCGGGGAGCTGTTTTTT
cdr3_aa: CASSLVIAHTGELFF

d_call: NA
clone_size: NA
v_call: TRBV5-1
cdr3_length: 13
j_call: TRBJ2-1
cdr3_nt: TGCGCCAGCAGCCCACCCTCTTACAATGAGCAGTTCTTC
cdr3_aa: CASSPPSYNEQFF

d_call: NA
clone_size: once
v_call: TRBV12-2
cdr3_length: 19
j_call: TRBJ2-1
cdr3_nt: TGTGCAAGTCGCTCCCCGGGCTCATCTACGGGTCGCCTAAACAATGAGCAGTTCTTC
cdr3_aa: CASRSPGSSTGRLNNEQFF

d_call: TRBD2
clone_size: NA
v_call: TRBV11-2
cdr3_length: 15
j_call: TRBJ2-1
cdr3_nt: TGTGCCAGCAGCGTTAGCGGGGGCTCCTACAATGAGCAGTTCTTC
cdr3_aa: CASSVSGGSYNEQFF

d_call: TRBD1
clone_size: NA
v_call: TRBV7-9
cdr3_length: 18
j_call: TRBJ1-3
cdr3_nt: TGTGCCAGCAGCTCCCCGATCGCTCGGACAGGGACCAGAAACACCATATATTTT
cdr3_aa: CASSSPIARTGTRNTIYF

d_call: NA
clone_size: NA
v_call: TRBV7-2
cdr3_length: 15
j_call: TRBJ2-7
cdr3_nt: TGTGCCAGCAGCTTGAGAAATAGCGGTCCCTACGAGCAGTACTTC
cdr3_aa: CASSLRNSGPYEQYF

d_call: TRBD2
clone_size: NA
v_call: TRBV9
cdr3_length: 15
j_call: TRBJ2-1
cdr3_nt: TGTGCCAGCAGCAGTACCAGCGGGAAAAACAATGAGCAGTTCTTC
cdr3_aa: CASSSTSGKNNEQFF

d_call: TRBD1
clone_size: NA
v_call: TRBV5-1
cdr3_length: 14
j_call: TRBJ1-4
cdr3_nt: TGCGCCAGCAGTTTCGGGACAGGGGATGAAAAACTGTTTTTT
cdr3_aa: CASSFGTGDEKLFF

d_call: TRBD1
clone_size: NA
v_call: TRBV5-1
cdr3_length: 16
j_call: TRBJ2-1
cdr3_nt: TGCGCCAGCAGCTTGGGAGACAGGGGGCTCGTCAATGAGCAGTTCTTC
cdr3_aa: CASSLGDRGLVNEQFF

d_call: NA
clone_size: NA
v_call: TRBV7-3
cdr3_length: 16
j_call: TRBJ2-2
cdr3_nt: TGTGCCAGCAGCTTTCGAGCTTCCGAGAACACCGGGGAGCTGTTTTTT
cdr3_aa: CASSFRASENTGELFF

d_call: NA
clone_size: NA
v_call: TRBV7-8
cdr3_length: 13
j_call: TRBJ1-2
cdr3_nt: TGTGCCAGCAGCCCCGGGAATAACTATGGCTACACCTTC
cdr3_aa: CASSPGNNYGYTF